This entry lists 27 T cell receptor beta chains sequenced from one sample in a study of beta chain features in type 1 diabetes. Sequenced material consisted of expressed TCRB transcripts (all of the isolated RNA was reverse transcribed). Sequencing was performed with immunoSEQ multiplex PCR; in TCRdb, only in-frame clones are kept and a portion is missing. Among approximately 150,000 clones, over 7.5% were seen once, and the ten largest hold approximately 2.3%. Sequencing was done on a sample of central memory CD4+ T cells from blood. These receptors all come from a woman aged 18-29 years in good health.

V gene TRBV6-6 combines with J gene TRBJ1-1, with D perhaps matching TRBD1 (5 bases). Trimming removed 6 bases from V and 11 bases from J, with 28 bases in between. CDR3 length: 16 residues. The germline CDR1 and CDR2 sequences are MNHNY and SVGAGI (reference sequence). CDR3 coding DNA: TGTGCCAGCAGCTCCAACCCCGGGACGCGGGAGAGGTCGGCTTTCTTT. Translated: CASSSNPGTRERSAFF.

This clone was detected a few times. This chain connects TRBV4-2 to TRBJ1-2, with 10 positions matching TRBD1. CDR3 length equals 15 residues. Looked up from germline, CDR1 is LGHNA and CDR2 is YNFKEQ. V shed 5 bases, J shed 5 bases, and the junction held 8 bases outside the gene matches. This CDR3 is CASSLAPGQGYGYTF. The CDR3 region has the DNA TGTGCCAGCAGCTTAGCCCCGGGACAGGGGTATGGCTACACCTTC.

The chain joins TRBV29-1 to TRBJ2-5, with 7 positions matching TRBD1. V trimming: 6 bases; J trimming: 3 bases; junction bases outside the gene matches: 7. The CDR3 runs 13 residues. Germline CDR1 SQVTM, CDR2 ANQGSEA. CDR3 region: CSVSRQGKETQYF. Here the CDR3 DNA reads TGCAGCGTGAGTCGACAGGGTAAAGAGACCCAGTACTTC.

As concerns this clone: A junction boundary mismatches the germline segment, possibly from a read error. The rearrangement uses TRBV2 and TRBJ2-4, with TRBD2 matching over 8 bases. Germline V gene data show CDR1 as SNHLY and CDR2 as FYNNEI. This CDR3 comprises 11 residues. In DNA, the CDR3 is TGTGCCAGCAGTCAAGGACTAGCTCCGCACTTC. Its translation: CASSQGLAPHF.

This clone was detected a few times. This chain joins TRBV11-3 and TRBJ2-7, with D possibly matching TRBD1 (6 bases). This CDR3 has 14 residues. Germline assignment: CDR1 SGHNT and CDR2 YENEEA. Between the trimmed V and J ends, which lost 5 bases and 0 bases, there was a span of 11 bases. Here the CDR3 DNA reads TGTGCCAGCAGCCTCTCGACAGGCTCCTACGAGCAGTACTTC. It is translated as CASSLSTGSYEQYF.

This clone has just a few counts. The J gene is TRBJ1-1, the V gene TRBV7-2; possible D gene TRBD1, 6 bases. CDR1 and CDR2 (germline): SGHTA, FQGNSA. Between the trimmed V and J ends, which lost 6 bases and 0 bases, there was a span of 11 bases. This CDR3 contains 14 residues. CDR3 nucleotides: TGTGCCAGCAGACTAGGACAGTTGAACACTGAAGCTTTCTTT. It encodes CASRLGQLNTEAFF.

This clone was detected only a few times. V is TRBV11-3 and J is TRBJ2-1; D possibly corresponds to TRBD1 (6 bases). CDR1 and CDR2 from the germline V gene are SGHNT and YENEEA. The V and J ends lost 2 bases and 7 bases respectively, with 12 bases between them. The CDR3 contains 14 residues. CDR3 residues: CASSLTRGWNEQFF. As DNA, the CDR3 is TGTGCCAGCAGCTTAACTAGGGGGTGGAATGAGCAGTTCTTC.

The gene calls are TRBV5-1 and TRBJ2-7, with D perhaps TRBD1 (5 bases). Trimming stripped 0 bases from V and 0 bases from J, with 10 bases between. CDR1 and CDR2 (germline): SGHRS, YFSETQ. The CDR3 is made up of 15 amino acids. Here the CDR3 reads CASSLGQGYSYEQYF. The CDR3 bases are TGCGCCAGCAGCTTGGGTCAGGGATACTCCTACGAGCAGTACTTC.

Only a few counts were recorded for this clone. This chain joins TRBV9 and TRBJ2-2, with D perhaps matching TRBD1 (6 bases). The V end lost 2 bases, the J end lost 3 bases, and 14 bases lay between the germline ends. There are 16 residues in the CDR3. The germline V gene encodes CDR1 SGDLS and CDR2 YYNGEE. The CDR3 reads CASSVASGAYTGELFF. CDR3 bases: TGTGCCAGCAGCGTTGCGTCAGGGGCCTACACCGGGGAGCTGTTTTTT.

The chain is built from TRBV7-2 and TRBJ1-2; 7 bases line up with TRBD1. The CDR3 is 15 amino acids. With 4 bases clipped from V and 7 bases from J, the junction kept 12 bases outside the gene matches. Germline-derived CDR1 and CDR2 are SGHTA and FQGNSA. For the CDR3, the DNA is TGTGCCAGCAGCTCTCCGGGACAGCTTTTGGGTGGCTACACCTTC. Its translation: CASSSPGQLLGGYTF.

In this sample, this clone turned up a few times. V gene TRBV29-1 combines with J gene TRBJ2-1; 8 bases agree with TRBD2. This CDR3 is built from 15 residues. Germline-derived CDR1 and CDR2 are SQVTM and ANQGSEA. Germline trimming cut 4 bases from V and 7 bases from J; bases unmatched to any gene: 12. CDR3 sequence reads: CSVGGGGRISNEQFF. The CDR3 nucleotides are TGCAGCGTTGGAGGCGGCGGGAGGATTAGTAATGAGCAGTTCTTC.

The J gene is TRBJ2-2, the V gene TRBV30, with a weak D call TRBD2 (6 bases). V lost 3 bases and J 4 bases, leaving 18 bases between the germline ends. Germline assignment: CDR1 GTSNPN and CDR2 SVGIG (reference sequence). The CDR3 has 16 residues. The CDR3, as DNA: TGTGCCTGGAGGCCCAGACTAGAATCCCTCACCGGGGAGCTGTTTTTT. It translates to CAWRPRLESLTGELFF.

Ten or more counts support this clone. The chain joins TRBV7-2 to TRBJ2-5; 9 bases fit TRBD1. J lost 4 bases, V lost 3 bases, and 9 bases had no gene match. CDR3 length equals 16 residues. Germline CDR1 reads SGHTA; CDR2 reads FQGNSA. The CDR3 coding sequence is TGTGCCAGCAGCTTCTACAGGGGGCGCAATACAGAGACCCAGTACTTC. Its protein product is CASSFYRGRNTETQYF.

CDR3 protein: CASSLEPIYNEQFF. CDR3 DNA sequence: TGTGCCAGCAGCTTGGAACCTATTTACAATGAGCAGTTCTTC. This chain links TRBV5-8 with TRBJ2-1; D gene ambiguous. CDR1 SGHTS and CDR2 YDEGEE come from the germline V gene. This CDR3 spans 14 amino acids. Trimming stripped 0 bases from V and 4 bases from J, with 8 bases between. The whole variable domain, remainder taken from reference TRBV5-8 and TRBJ2-1, is EAGVTQSPTHLIKTRGQQATLRCSPISGHTSVYWYQQALGLGLQFLLWYDEGEERNRGNFPPRFSGRQFPNYSSELNVNALELEDSALYLCASSLEPIYNEQFFGPGTRLTVL.

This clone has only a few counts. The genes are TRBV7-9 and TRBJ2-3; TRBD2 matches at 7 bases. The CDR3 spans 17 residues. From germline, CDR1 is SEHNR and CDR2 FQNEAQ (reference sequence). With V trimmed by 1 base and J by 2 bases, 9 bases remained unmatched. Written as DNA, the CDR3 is TGTGCCAGCAGCTTAGGGGCTAGCGGAGAGTTCACAGATACGCAGTATTTT. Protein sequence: CASSLGASGEFTDTQYF.

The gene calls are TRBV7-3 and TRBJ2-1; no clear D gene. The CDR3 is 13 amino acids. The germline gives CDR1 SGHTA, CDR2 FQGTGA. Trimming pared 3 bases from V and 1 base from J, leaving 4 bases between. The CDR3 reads CASSLESYNEQFF. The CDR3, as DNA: TGTGCCAGCAGCTTGGAGTCCTACAATGAGCAGTTCTTC.

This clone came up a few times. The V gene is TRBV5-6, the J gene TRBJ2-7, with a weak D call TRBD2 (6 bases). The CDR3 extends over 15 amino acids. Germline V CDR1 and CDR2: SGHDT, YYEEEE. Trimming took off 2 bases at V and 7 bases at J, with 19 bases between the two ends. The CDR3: CASSLPEGPRREQYF. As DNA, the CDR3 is TGTGCCAGCAGCTTACCGGAGGGGCCGCGGCGAGAGCAGTACTTC. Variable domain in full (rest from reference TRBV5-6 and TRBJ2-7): DAGVTQSPTHLIKTRGQQVTLRCSPKSGHDTVSWYQQALGQGPQFIFQYYEEEERQRGNFPDRFSGHQFPNYSSELNVNALLLGDSALYLCASSLPEGPRREQYFGPGTRLTVT.

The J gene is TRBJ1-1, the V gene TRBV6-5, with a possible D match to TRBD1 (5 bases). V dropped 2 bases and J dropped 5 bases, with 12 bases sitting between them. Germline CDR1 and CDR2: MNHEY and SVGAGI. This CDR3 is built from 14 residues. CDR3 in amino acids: CASSYVGGGTEAFF. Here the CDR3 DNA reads TGTGCCAGCAGTTACGTCGGGGGTGGTACTGAAGCTTTCTTT.

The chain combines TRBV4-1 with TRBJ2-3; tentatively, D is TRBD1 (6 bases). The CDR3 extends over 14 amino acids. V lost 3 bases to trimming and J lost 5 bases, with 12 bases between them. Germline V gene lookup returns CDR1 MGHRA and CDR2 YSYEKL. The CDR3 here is CASSQTWTVDTQYF. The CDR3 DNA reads TGCGCCAGCAGCCAGACTTGGACAGTAGATACGCAGTATTTT.

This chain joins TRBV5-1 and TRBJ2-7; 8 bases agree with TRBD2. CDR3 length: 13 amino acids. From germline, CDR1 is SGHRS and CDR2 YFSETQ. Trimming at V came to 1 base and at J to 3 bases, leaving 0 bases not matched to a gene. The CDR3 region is CASSLSGGYEQYF. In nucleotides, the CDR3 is TGCGCCAGCAGCTTGAGCGGGGGCTACGAGCAGTACTTC. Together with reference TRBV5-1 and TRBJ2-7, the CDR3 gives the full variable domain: KAGVTQTPRYLIKTRGQQVTLSCSPISGHRSVSWYQQTPGQGLQFLFEYFSETQRNKGNFPGRFSGRQFSNSRSEMNVSTLELGDSALYLCASSLSGGYEQYFGPGTRLTVT.

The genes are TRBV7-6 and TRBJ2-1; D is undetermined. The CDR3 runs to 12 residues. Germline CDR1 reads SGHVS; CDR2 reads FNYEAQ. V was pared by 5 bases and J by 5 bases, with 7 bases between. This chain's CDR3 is CASSVRNNEQFF. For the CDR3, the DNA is TGTGCCAGCAGCGTTAGAAACAATGAGCAGTTCTTC.

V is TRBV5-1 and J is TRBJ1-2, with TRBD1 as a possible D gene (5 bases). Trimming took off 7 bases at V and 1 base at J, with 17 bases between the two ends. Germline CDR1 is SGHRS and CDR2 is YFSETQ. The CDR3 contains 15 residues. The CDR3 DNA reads TGCGCCAGCCGACCAAGGGCAGGGAATAACTATGGCTACACCTTC. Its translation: CASRPRAGNNYGYTF.

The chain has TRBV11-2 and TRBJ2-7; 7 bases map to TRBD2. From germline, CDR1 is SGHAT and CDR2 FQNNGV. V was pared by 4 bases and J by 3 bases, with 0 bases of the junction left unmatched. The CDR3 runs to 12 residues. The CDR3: CASSWTSYEQYF. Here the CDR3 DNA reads TGTGCCAGCAGCTGGACTAGCTACGAGCAGTACTTC.

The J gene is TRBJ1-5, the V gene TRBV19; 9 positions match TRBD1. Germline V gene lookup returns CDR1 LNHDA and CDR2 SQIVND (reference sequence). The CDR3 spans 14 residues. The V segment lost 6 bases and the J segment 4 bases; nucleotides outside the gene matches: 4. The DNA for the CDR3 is TGTGCCAGTAGCGCTGGGACAGGGAATCAGCCCCAGCATTTT. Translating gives CASSAGTGNQPQHF.

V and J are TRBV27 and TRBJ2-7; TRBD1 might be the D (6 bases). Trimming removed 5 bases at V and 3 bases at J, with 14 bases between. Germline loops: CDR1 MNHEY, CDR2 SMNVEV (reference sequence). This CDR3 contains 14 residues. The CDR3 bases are TGTGCCAGCAGTCCTACAGGGTACCTCTACGAGCAGTACTTC. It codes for CASSPTGYLYEQYF.

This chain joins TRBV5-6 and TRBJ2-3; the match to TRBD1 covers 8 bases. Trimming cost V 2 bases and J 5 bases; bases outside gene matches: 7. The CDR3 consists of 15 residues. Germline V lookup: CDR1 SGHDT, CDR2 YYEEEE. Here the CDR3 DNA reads TGTGCCAGCAGCTTTATCCAGGGGGCTGGAGATACGCAGTATTTT. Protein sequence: CASSFIQGAGDTQYF.

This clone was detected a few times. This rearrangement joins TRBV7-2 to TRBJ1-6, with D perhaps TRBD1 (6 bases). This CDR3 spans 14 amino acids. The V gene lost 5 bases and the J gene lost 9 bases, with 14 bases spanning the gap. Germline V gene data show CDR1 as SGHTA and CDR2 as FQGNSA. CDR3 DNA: TGTGCCAGCAGCCCCATGGGGGCAGGTTCACCCCTCCACTTT. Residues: CASSPMGAGSPLHF.